This T cell receptor (beta chain) was captured in a study of blood T cell repertoires in COVID-19. Study summary: Whether acute or convalescent, the COVID-19 samples came from the United States, Italy and Spain.

The V gene end was trimmed by 9 bases and the J gene end by 3 bases; junction bases not matched to a gene: 2. This CDR3 has 11 amino acids. The germline CDR1 and CDR2 sequences are SEHNR and FQNEAQ (reference sequence). Methods used by the authors: Amplified reference gene primers provided the basis for estimating nucleated cell counts. Sequencing used immunoSEQ multiplex PCR; TCRdb keeps in-frame clones, though not all of them. Clonal size and the V and J genes are those of that table, whereas D and trimming came from the DNA. Among approximately 180,000 clones listed, over 75% were seen once. The chain combines TRBV7-9 with TRBJ2-7; TRBD1 agrees at 7 bases. This receptor was taken from a human donor with active or convalescent COVID-19. The donor label of this sample is uncertain. The specimen sequenced was peripheral blood. For the CDR3, the DNA is TGTGCCAGTCGACAGGGCTACGAGCAGTACTTC. It specifies CASRQGYEQYF.